A selection of T cell receptor beta chains follows, all from one sample in a study of CD8 T cells in Susac syndrome. TCRdb itself ran the immunoSEQ multiplex PCR reads through MiXCR, one entry per CDR3 protein. The repertoire holds over 200,000 distinct CDR3 sequences, roughly 94% seen once, with 0.082% in the top ten. Input material: CD4+ T cells from PBMCs. These receptor sequences come from a human donor with multiple sclerosis. The CDR3 runs from the conserved cysteine through the conserved F or W. A D gene is named only where the DNA matches it firmly. Size is stated for part of the rows, as once, few or many counts, or as a class when the clone is expanded.

J | size | V | D | CDR3 | DNA
TRBJ2-5 | NA | TRBV12-3/TRBV12-4 | NA | CASSLGLKETQYF | TGTGCCAGCAGTTTAGGACTAAAGGAGACCCAGTACTTC
TRBJ1-5 | NA | TRBV20-1 | NA | CSALINPNQPQHF | TGCAGTGCTTTAATCAATCCGAATCAGCCCCAGCATTTT
TRBJ1-1 | NA | TRBV10-3 | TRBD1 | CAIKRTGQNTEAFF | TGTGCCATCAAAAGGACAGGGCAGAACACTGAAGCTTTCTTT
TRBJ2-1 | NA | TRBV27 | NA | CASSPQPNNEQFF | TGTGCCAGCAGCCCCCAACCGAACAATGAGCAGTTCTTC
TRBJ2-7 | NA | TRBV20-1 | TRBD2 | CSARGGINEQYF | TGCAGTGCTAGGGGAGGGATCAACGAGCAGTACTTC
TRBJ2-5 | once | TRBV7-3 | NA | CASSPRHAEGETQYF | TGTGCCAGCAGCCCCCGACACGCGGAGGGCGAGACCCAGTACTTC
TRBJ1-3 | NA | TRBV29-1 | NA | CSVEDGQYSGNTIYF | TGCAGCGTTGAAGACGGCCAGTACTCTGGAAACACCATATATTTT
TRBJ2-1 | NA | TRBV20-1 | NA | CSARPQGYNEQFF | TGCAGTGCTAGACCGCAGGGCTACAATGAGCAGTTCTTC
TRBJ2-4 | NA | TRBV20-1 | TRBD1 | CSALGQGGNIQYF | TGCAGTGCGCTGGGACAGGGGGGAAACATTCAGTACTTC
TRBJ1-1 | NA | TRBV29-1 | NA | CSVLGQPNTEAFF | TGCAGCGTTTTAGGACAGCCGAACACTGAAGCTTTCTTT
TRBJ1-2 | NA | TRBV5-4 | NA | CASSRTFVETNYGYTF | TGTGCCAGCAGCCGAACCTTTGTGGAGACTAACTATGGCTACACCTTC
TRBJ2-3 | once | TRBV9 | NA | CASTDTQYF | TGTGCCAGCACAGATACGCAGTATTTT
TRBJ2-7 | NA | TRBV29-1 | NA | CSVRTTADSYEQYF | TGCAGCGTCCGGACAACCGCCGACTCCTACGAGCAGTACTTC
TRBJ1-2 | NA | TRBV30 | NA | CAWSETSYGYTF | TGTGCCTGGAGTGAGACGAGCTATGGCTACACCTTC
TRBJ2-5 | NA | TRBV5-1 | NA | CASSLSASGTETQYF | TGCGCCAGCAGCTTGAGTGCCTCCGGGACGGAGACCCAGTACTTC
TRBJ1-6 | NA | TRBV5-1 | NA | CASSEGEYNSPLHF | TGCGCCAGCAGTGAGGGGGAATATAATTCACCCCTCCACTTT
TRBJ2-5 | NA | TRBV5-6 | NA | CASSPRVITQETQYF | TGTGCCAGCAGCCCTCGGGTGATTACCCAAGAGACCCAGTACTTC
TRBJ2-5 | NA | TRBV7-2 | NA | CASSQGSVLGETQYF | TGTGCCAGCAGCCAAGGGTCGGTCCTGGGGGAGACCCAGTACTTC
TRBJ2-5 | once | TRBV10-3 | TRBD1 | CAISSGQGVETQYF | TGTGCCATCAGTTCGGGACAGGGGGTAGAGACCCAGTACTTC
TRBJ2-1 | NA | TRBV15 | TRBD1 | CATSSRTGGNEQFF | TGTGCCACCAGCTCACGGACAGGGGGCAATGAGCAGTTCTTC
TRBJ1-5 | NA | TRBV20-1 | NA | CSARRVGQPQHF | TGCAGTGCTCGCAGGGTCGGCCAGCCCCAGCATTTT
TRBJ2-1 | NA | TRBV4-2 | NA | CASSQDEDSYNEQFF | TGTGCCAGCAGCCAAGACGAGGACTCTTACAATGAGCAGTTCTTC
TRBJ2-5 | NA | TRBV20-1 | NA | CSARDPGLQETQYF | TGCAGTGCTAGGGACCCGGGACTTCAAGAGACCCAGTACTTC
TRBJ1-4 | NA | TRBV6-5 | NA | CASSSNHGTYEKLFF | TGTGCCAGCAGTTCGAATCACGGGACTTATGAAAAACTGTTTTTT
TRBJ1-1 | NA | TRBV29-1 | TRBD1 | CSEGRTGGTSEAFF | TGCAGCGAAGGCCGGACAGGGGGCACCTCCGAAGCTTTCTTT
TRBJ2-2 | NA | TRBV12-3/TRBV12-4 | NA | CASSPGRITGELFF | TGTGCCAGCAGCCCCGGAAGGATCACCGGGGAGCTGTTTTTT
TRBJ2-3 | NA | TRBV20-1 | TRBD1 | CSAKGGGWTDTQYF | TGCAGCGCCAAAGGGGGCGGTTGGACAGATACGCAGTATTTT
TRBJ2-3 | NA | TRBV6-5 | NA | CASSTLGAPDTQYF | TGTGCCAGCAGCACTCTTGGGGCGCCGGATACGCAGTATTTT
TRBJ2-5 | NA | TRBV11-3 | TRBD1 | CASSVDRGNGTQYF | TGTGCCAGCAGCGTCGACAGGGGAAATGGGACCCAGTACTTC
TRBJ2-1 | NA | TRBV6-2/TRBV6-3 | NA | CASSYGWGQGNEQFF | TGTGCCAGCAGTTACGGTTGGGGGCAGGGAAATGAGCAGTTCTTC
TRBJ1-1 | NA | TRBV30 | NA | CAWSETNTEAFF | TGTGCCTGGTCGGAGACGAACACTGAAGCTTTCTTT